A selection of T cell receptor beta chains follows, all from one sample in a study of T cell responses to AZD1222 COVID-19 vaccine. Generated by immunoSEQ multiplex PCR, the TCRdb table keeps only in-frame clones and is missing some. This table has 150,000 or so clones, 90% appearing once. Sequenced here: peripheral blood, sampled 28 days after the second AZD1222 dose. The receptors originated from an adult who received the AZD1222 COVID-19 vaccine. The CDR3 runs from the conserved cysteine through the conserved F or W. A D gene is named only where the DNA matches it firmly. A clone size is listed for some rows: how often the clone was seen (once, few, many), or a class if it is expanded.

CDR3	DNA	size	V	J	D
CASSQELVTGELFF	TGTGCCAGCAGCCAAGAACTAGTCACCGGGGAGCTGTTTTTT	-	TRBV3-1/TRBV3-2	TRBJ2-2	-
CASSSTQGLGETQYF	TGTGCCAGCAGCTCAACGCAGGGTCTGGGGGAGACCCAGTACTTC	-	TRBV7-6	TRBJ2-5	-
CASSEDGLSYNEQFF	TGTGCCAGCAGCGAAGATGGATTGTCTTACAATGAGCAGTTCTTC	-	TRBV9	TRBJ2-1	-
CASSIRGDSFSYEQYF	TGTGCCAGTAGTATAAGGGGGGACAGCTTCTCCTACGAGCAGTACTTC	once	TRBV19	TRBJ2-7	-
CATRDGAAGGPDTQYF	TGTGCCACCAGGGACGGAGCGGCCGGAGGTCCAGATACGCAGTATTTT	-	TRBV24-1	TRBJ2-3	-
CASSEVSSYNSPLHF	TGTGCCAGCAGTGAAGTCTCTTCCTATAATTCACCCCTCCACTTT	-	TRBV2	TRBJ1-6	-
CASSQDRDGGSGNTIYF	TGCGCCAGCAGCCAAGACCGAGATGGGGGATCTGGAAACACCATATATTTT	-	TRBV4-1	TRBJ1-3	-
CASSYDGASSYNEQFF	TGTGCCAGCAGTTACGACGGGGCGAGCTCCTACAATGAGCAGTTCTTC	-	TRBV6-5	TRBJ2-1	-
CASAPNPYGQNTDTQYF	TGTGCCAGCGCCCCTAATCCCTACGGACAGAACACAGATACGCAGTATTTT	once	TRBV28	TRBJ2-3	-
CASSGENTIYF	TGCGCCAGCAGTGGGGAAAACACCATATATTTT	-	TRBV10-1	TRBJ1-3	-
CASSQALDGYEQYF	TGTGCCAGCAGCCAAGCACTGGACGGTTACGAGCAGTACTTC	-	TRBV3-1/TRBV3-2	TRBJ2-7	-
CASSPRFSGANVLTF	TGTGCCAGCAGCCCCCGTTTCTCTGGGGCCAACGTCCTGACTTTC	-	TRBV7-2	TRBJ2-6	-
CASSPGSDTQYF	TGTGCCAGCAGCCCCGGTTCAGATACGCAGTATTTT	-	TRBV27	TRBJ2-3	-
CASSGHRDIAKNIQYF	TGCGCCAGCAGTGGTCACAGGGACATAGCCAAAAACATTCAGTACTTC	-	TRBV10-1	TRBJ2-4	-
CARSALYRCSSYNEQFF	TGTGCCAGAAGCGCACTATATCGGTGCAGCTCCTACAATGAGCAGTTCTTC	-	TRBV5-3	TRBJ2-1	-
CASSLDSGRNTEAFF	TGCGCCAGCAGCTTGGATTCAGGGAGGAACACTGAAGCTTTCTTT	-	TRBV5-1	TRBJ1-1	-
CASSPLRLNTGELFF	TGTGCCAGCTCACCACTCAGGTTGAACACCGGGGAGCTGTTTTTT	-	TRBV18	TRBJ2-2	-
CSVVDRGEYEQYF	TGCAGCGTGGTGGACAGGGGGGAGTACGAGCAGTACTTC	-	TRBV29-1	TRBJ2-7	TRBD1
CASSNYGYTF	TGTGCCAGTAGTAACTATGGCTACACCTTC	-	TRBV19	TRBJ1-2	-
CASSHFGTSGRGNEQFF	TGCGCCAGCAGCCATTTCGGGACTAGCGGGAGAGGGAATGAGCAGTTCTTC	-	TRBV4-3	TRBJ2-1	TRBD2
CASSYDRDGYEQYF	TGTGCCAGCAGTTACGACAGGGACGGGTACGAGCAGTACTTC	-	TRBV6-6	TRBJ2-7	TRBD1
CATSSRQGAYLLNTEAFF	TGTGCCACCAGCAGCAGACAGGGGGCTTACTTGTTGAACACTGAAGCTTTCTTT	-	TRBV15	TRBJ1-1	TRBD1
CASSVLASTTDTQYF	TGTGCCAGCAGCGTCCTGGCATCAACCACAGATACGCAGTATTTT	once	TRBV9	TRBJ2-3	-
CATEGATTDTQYF	TGTGCCACCGAGGGGGCAACAACAGATACGCAGTATTTT	few	TRBV24-1	TRBJ2-3	TRBD1
CASKTGTTSSTF	TGTGCCAGCAAAACCGGGACTACATCCAGTACCTTC	-	TRBV28	TRBJ1-2	-
CASSLQGTAFF	TGTGCCAGCAGCTTGCAGGGGACCGCTTTCTTT	few	TRBV5-8	TRBJ1-1	-
CASSVGPGGLGETQYF	TGTGCCAGCAGCGTAGGTCCAGGGGGCCTCGGGGAGACCCAGTACTTC	-	TRBV9	TRBJ2-5	TRBD1
CASSLGTGGLGEQYF	TGTGCCAGCAGCTTAGGGACAGGGGGCTTGGGAGAGCAGTACTTC	-	TRBV11-2	TRBJ2-7	TRBD1
CASTQGALTSLTGYTF	TGTGCCAGTACCCAAGGGGCCCTGACCTCCCTTACGGGCTACACCTTC	-	TRBV19	TRBJ1-2	-
CASSVRAVTEAFF	TGTGCCAGCAGCGTACGGGCCGTCACTGAAGCTTTCTTT	-	TRBV7-2	TRBJ1-1	-
CASSVGGAGTYQETQYF	TGTGCCAGCAGCGTTGGAGGAGCCGGAACATACCAAGAGACCCAGTACTTC	-	TRBV9	TRBJ2-5	-
CASSLGTRMDGYTF	TGTGCCAGCAGTTTAGGGACAAGAATGGATGGCTACACCTTC	-	TRBV28	TRBJ1-2	-
CASSPGVGGQPQHF	TGCGCCAGCAGCCCGGGGGTTGGGGGTCAGCCCCAGCATTTT	-	TRBV5-1	TRBJ1-5	-
CASSEAGGARTNEKLFF	TGTGCCAGCAGTGAAGCCGGGGGGGCTAGAACTAATGAAAAACTGTTTTTT	-	TRBV6-1	TRBJ1-4	-
CSALSFYPGEQYF	TGCAGCGCCCTATCTTTCTACCCCGGCGAGCAGTACTTC	-	TRBV29-1	TRBJ2-7	-
CAISESGSGYTF	TGTGCCATCAGTGAGTCGGGCAGCGGCTACACCTTC	-	TRBV10-3	TRBJ1-2	-
CASSLLRPNQPQHF	TGTGCCAGCAGTTTACTTCGACCCAATCAGCCCCAGCATTTT	-	TRBV28	TRBJ1-5	-
CATNGFGEQFF	TGTGCCACCAACGGATTTGGTGAGCAGTTCTTC	-	TRBV24-1	TRBJ2-1	-
CASSPHREYNSPLHF	TGTGCCAGCAGTCCCCACAGGGAGTATAATTCACCCCTCCACTTT	-	TRBV6-6	TRBJ1-6	-
CACHGGNQPQHF	TGTGCCTGCCACGGGGGCAATCAGCCCCAGCATTTT	-	TRBV30	TRBJ1-5	-
CASSYSRWRAGGGLFF	TGTGCCAGCAGTTACTCCCGATGGCGGGCCGGGGGAGGACTGTTTTTT	-	TRBV6-5	TRBJ1-4	-
CASSQGSGNQPQHF	TGTGCCAGCAGTCAGGGGAGTGGCAATCAGCCCCAGCATTTT	-	TRBV6-5	TRBJ1-5	-
CASSLPGTSTNEQFF	TGTGCCAGCAGCTTACCCGGGACTAGCACCAATGAGCAGTTCTTC	-	TRBV7-3	TRBJ2-1	TRBD2
CASSPRTETYNEQFF	TGTGCCAGCAGCCCCCGGACAGAAACCTACAATGAGCAGTTCTTC	-	TRBV7-2	TRBJ2-1	-
CASSLDSSPPNEQYF	TGTGCCAGCAGCTTAGATTCTAGCCCGCCAAACGAGCAGTACTTC	-	TRBV7-9	TRBJ2-7	-
CASSTDYLSTDTQYF	TGTGCCAGCAGCACGGACTATCTTAGCACAGATACGCAGTATTTT	-	TRBV7-2	TRBJ2-3	-
CASRPQGASRYNSPLHF	TGTGCCAGCAGACCACAGGGGGCTTCTCGATATAATTCACCCCTCCACTTT	-	TRBV28	TRBJ1-6	TRBD1